The TCR beta chain under discussion was sequenced for a study of shared clonotypes between healthy human individuals. Overall study context: Each donor had three CD4 naive, three CD4 memory, two CD8 naive and one CD8 memory plate.

The assay was immunoSEQ multiplex PCR, and TCRdb's table has in-frame clones only and misses some. The data contain 1.5 million to 1.9 million clones, 95% to 99% of them seen just once; the ten biggest clones take up 0.45%. The TCR originated in a man aged 25 to 45 in good health. Sequencing used naive CD4+ T cells sorted from blood. Sample subset: CD45RA+ positively selected.

This CDR3 is CASSWTPNNEQFF. In DNA, the CDR3 is TGTGCCAGCAGCTGGACGCCTAACAATGAGCAGTTCTTC. V and J are TRBV5-4 and TRBJ2-1, with D unresolved. Germline V lookup: CDR1 SGHNT, CDR2 YYREEE (reference sequence). V lost 3 bases and J lost 5, with 9 bases in between. The length of the CDR3 is 13 residues.